These T cell receptor beta chains were read from a single sample in a study of T cells in Graves' hyperthyroidism and ophthalmopathy. TCRdb called the multiplex PCR reads again in MiXCR, with one record for every CDR3 protein. The sample records 650,000 to 800,000 distinct CDR3 sequences, 45% being singletons. Sequenced input: peripheral blood or thyroid tissue (not recorded which). These receptors originate from an adult man with Graves' disease, either hyperthyroidism or ophthalmopathy (not recorded which). Each CDR3 is given with its conserved first and last residue. D genes are given only for firm matches. Expanded clones are given a class, and other clones once, few, many or no size at all.

CDR3 length: 17
V gene: TRBV7-9
J gene: TRBJ2-2
clone size: .
D gene: TRBD2
CDR3 protein: CASSLGGGQANTGELFF
CDR3 DNA: TGTGCCAGCAGCTTAGGCGGGGGGCAAGCGAACACCGGGGAGCTGTTTTTT

CDR3 length: 14
V gene: TRBV6-1
J gene: TRBJ1-6
clone size: .
D gene: TRBD1
CDR3 protein: CASSLNRGDSPLHF
CDR3 DNA: TGTGCCAGCAGTCTCAACAGGGGGGATTCACCCCTCCACTTT

CDR3 length: 12
V gene: TRBV20-1
J gene: TRBJ1-5
clone size: many
D gene: .
CDR3 protein: CRGWGGNQPQHF
CDR3 DNA: TGCAGGGGTTGGGGAGGCAATCAGCCCCAGCATTTT

CDR3 length: 15
V gene: TRBV7-3
J gene: TRBJ2-2
clone size: .
D gene: .
CDR3 protein: CASTPGRANTGELFF
CDR3 DNA: TGTGCCAGCACGCCAGGGCGCGCGAACACCGGGGAGCTGTTTTTT

CDR3 length: 13
V gene: TRBV10-3
J gene: TRBJ1-6
clone size: .
D gene: TRBD1
CDR3 protein: CAIRTGGNSPLHF
CDR3 DNA: TGTGCCATCAGGACAGGGGGTAATTCACCCCTCCACTTT

CDR3 length: 14
V gene: TRBV20-1
J gene: TRBJ1-3
clone size: .
D gene: TRBD1
CDR3 protein: CSASYQGAGNTIYF
CDR3 DNA: TGCAGTGCTAGTTATCAGGGGGCCGGAAACACCATATATTTT

CDR3 length: 11
V gene: TRBV9
J gene: TRBJ2-5
clone size: .
D gene: TRBD1
CDR3 protein: CADRGQETQYF
CDR3 DNA: TGTGCCGACAGGGGGCAAGAGACCCAGTACTTC

CDR3 length: 13
V gene: TRBV7-9
J gene: TRBJ2-7
clone size: many
D gene: .
CDR3 protein: CASRGSSSYEQYF
CDR3 DNA: TGTGCCAGCAGGGGGTCTAGCTCCTACGAGCAGTACTTC

CDR3 length: 16
V gene: TRBV11-2
J gene: TRBJ2-5
clone size: many
D gene: TRBD1
CDR3 protein: CASSAMGQGARETQYF
CDR3 DNA: TGTGCCAGCAGCGCGATGGGACAGGGGGCAAGGGAGACCCAGTACTTC

CDR3 length: 13
V gene: TRBV6-1
J gene: TRBJ1-4
clone size: once
D gene: .
CDR3 protein: CASMNGANEKLFF
CDR3 DNA: TGTGCCAGCATGAACGGGGCTAATGAAAAACTGTTTTTT

CDR3 length: 15
V gene: TRBV5-1
J gene: TRBJ2-7
clone size: few
D gene: TRBD1
CDR3 protein: CASSQTGGETYEQYF
CDR3 DNA: TGCGCCAGCAGCCAAACAGGGGGCGAGACCTACGAGCAGTACTTC

CDR3 length: 15
V gene: TRBV7-2
J gene: TRBJ2-2
clone size: .
D gene: .
CDR3 protein: CASSLTPANTGELFF
CDR3 DNA: TGTGCCAGCAGCTTAACCCCAGCGAACACCGGGGAGCTGTTTTTT

CDR3 length: 14
V gene: TRBV19
J gene: TRBJ1-1
clone size: .
D gene: .
CDR3 protein: CAGSIVKGTPEAFF
CDR3 DNA: TGTGCCGGTAGTATCGTGAAGGGTACCCCTGAAGCTTTCTTT

CDR3 length: 13
V gene: TRBV29-1
J gene: TRBJ1-6
clone size: many
D gene: TRBD1
CDR3 protein: CSVGQDLNSPLHF
CDR3 DNA: TGCAGCGTCGGACAGGACTTAAATTCACCCCTCCACTTT

CDR3 length: 15
V gene: TRBV29-1
J gene: TRBJ2-7
clone size: many
D gene: TRBD2
CDR3 protein: CSVEGGRGGSYEQYF
CDR3 DNA: TGCAGCGTTGAGGGAGGACGGGGGGGATCCTACGAGCAGTACTTC

CDR3 length: 15
V gene: TRBV7-8
J gene: TRBJ1-2
clone size: .
D gene: .
CDR3 protein: CASSDPPGGGVGYTF
CDR3 DNA: TGTGCCAGCAGTGATCCCCCAGGCGGAGGGGTTGGCTACACCTTC

CDR3 length: 15
V gene: TRBV25-1
J gene: TRBJ1-2
clone size: .
D gene: TRBD1
CDR3 protein: CASSADLQGGYGYTF
CDR3 DNA: TGTGCCAGCAGTGCTGATCTTCAGGGGGGCTATGGCTACACCTTC

CDR3 length: 17
V gene: TRBV7-9
J gene: TRBJ2-6
clone size: many
D gene: TRBD2
CDR3 protein: CASSLAASGKGANVLTF
CDR3 DNA: TGTGCCAGCAGCTTAGCGGCTAGCGGGAAAGGGGCCAACGTCCTGACTTTC

CDR3 length: 15
V gene: TRBV10-3
J gene: TRBJ1-2
clone size: .
D gene: TRBD1
CDR3 protein: CAIRAGTGTYYGYTF
CDR3 DNA: TGTGCCATCAGGGCCGGGACAGGGACCTACTATGGCTACACCTTC

CDR3 length: 13
V gene: TRBV29-1
J gene: TRBJ1-1
clone size: many
D gene: .
CDR3 protein: CSVEIQENTEAFF
CDR3 DNA: TGCAGCGTCGAAATCCAGGAGAACACTGAAGCTTTCTTT

CDR3 length: 16
V gene: TRBV14
J gene: TRBJ1-2
clone size: .
D gene: .
CDR3 protein: CASSQDSLRSNYGYTF
CDR3 DNA: TGTGCCAGCAGTCAGGACAGTCTCCGGTCGAACTATGGCTACACCTTC

CDR3 length: 14
V gene: TRBV2
J gene: TRBJ1-1
clone size: many
D gene: TRBD1
CDR3 protein: CASSPKQGGTEAFF
CDR3 DNA: TGTGCCAGCAGCCCAAAACAGGGGGGCACTGAAGCTTTCTTT

CDR3 length: 17
V gene: TRBV15
J gene: TRBJ2-5
clone size: .
D gene: TRBD1
CDR3 protein: CATSRGQGATAQETQYF
CDR3 DNA: TGTGCCACCAGCAGGGGACAGGGGGCGACGGCACAAGAGACCCAGTACTTC

CDR3 length: 13
V gene: TRBV19
J gene: TRBJ1-2
clone size: .
D gene: .
CDR3 protein: CASTSGAAGGYAF
CDR3 DNA: TGTGCCAGTACCTCAGGGGCGGCTGGTGGCTACGCCTTC

CDR3 length: 16
V gene: TRBV20-1
J gene: TRBJ2-5
clone size: .
D gene: TRBD2
CDR3 protein: CSARDFQAGSQETQYF
CDR3 DNA: TGCAGTGCTAGAGATTTCCAAGCGGGAAGTCAAGAGACCCAGTACTTC

CDR3 length: 14
V gene: TRBV20-1
J gene: TRBJ2-7
clone size: few
D gene: TRBD2
CDR3 protein: CSARATSRVDEQYF
CDR3 DNA: TGCAGTGCTAGAGCGACTAGCAGAGTAGACGAGCAGTACTTC

CDR3 length: 14
V gene: TRBV19
J gene: TRBJ1-2
clone size: few
D gene: TRBD1
CDR3 protein: CASSRTGMDYGYTF
CDR3 DNA: TGTGCCAGTAGTCGGACAGGGATGGACTATGGCTACACCTTC

CDR3 length: 12
V gene: TRBV24-1
J gene: TRBJ2-5
clone size: .
D gene: .
CDR3 protein: CATSATMETQYF
CDR3 DNA: TGTGCCACCAGTGCTACAATGGAGACCCAGTACTTC

CDR3 length: 14
V gene: TRBV20-1
J gene: TRBJ2-7
clone size: .
D gene: TRBD1
CDR3 protein: CSAQTGTVSYEQYF
CDR3 DNA: TGCAGTGCCCAAACCGGGACAGTGTCCTACGAGCAGTACTTC

CDR3 length: 16
V gene: TRBV24-1
J gene: TRBJ2-7
clone size: many
D gene: .
CDR3 protein: CATSDQTGRSIYEQYF
CDR3 DNA: TGTGCCACCAGTGACCAGACAGGACGGTCCATCTACGAGCAGTACTTC

CDR3 length: 14
V gene: TRBV4-1
J gene: TRBJ2-7
clone size: few
D gene: .
CDR3 protein: CASSQDLYSYEQYF
CDR3 DNA: TGTGCCAGCAGCCAAGATTTGTACTCCTACGAGCAGTACTTC

CDR3 length: 16
V gene: TRBV7-9
J gene: TRBJ1-4
clone size: few
D gene: TRBD1
CDR3 protein: CASSPDRQGGVEKLFF
CDR3 DNA: TGTGCCAGCAGCCCGGACCGACAGGGGGGCGTTGAAAAACTGTTTTTT

CDR3 length: 13
V gene: TRBV10-3
J gene: TRBJ1-2
clone size: many
D gene: .
CDR3 protein: CAISPAATIGYTF
CDR3 DNA: TGTGCCATCAGTCCGGCAGCCACTATCGGCTACACCTTC

CDR3 length: 13
V gene: TRBV20-1
J gene: TRBJ1-1
clone size: few
D gene: TRBD1
CDR3 protein: CSSRGQLDTEAFF
CDR3 DNA: TGCAGCTCCAGGGGACAGTTGGACACTGAAGCTTTCTTT

CDR3 length: 14
V gene: TRBV7-1
J gene: TRBJ1-2
clone size: once
D gene: TRBD1
CDR3 protein: CASSSEDRGSGYTF
CDR3 DNA: TGTGCCAGCAGCTCAGAGGACAGGGGAAGTGGCTACACCTTC

CDR3 length: 14
V gene: TRBV2
J gene: TRBJ1-4
clone size: many
D gene: TRBD1
CDR3 protein: CASSPGQVGEKLFF
CDR3 DNA: TGTGCCAGCAGTCCGGGACAGGTGGGAGAAAAACTGTTTTTT

CDR3 length: 15
V gene: TRBV15
J gene: TRBJ1-5
clone size: many
D gene: .
CDR3 protein: CATSNREGLHQPQHF
CDR3 DNA: TGTGCCACCAGCAACCGGGAGGGTCTCCATCAGCCCCAGCATTTT

CDR3 length: 12
V gene: TRBV29-1
J gene: TRBJ1-5
clone size: .
D gene: .
CDR3 protein: CSEDHGNQPQHF
CDR3 DNA: TGCAGTGAAGATCACGGCAATCAGCCCCAGCATTTT

CDR3 length: 15
V gene: TRBV7-6
J gene: TRBJ2-7
clone size: few
D gene: TRBD1
CDR3 protein: CASSPGTGNSYEQYF
CDR3 DNA: TGTGCCAGCAGCCCGGGGACAGGGAATTCCTACGAGCAGTACTTC

CDR3 length: 15
V gene: TRBV7-8
J gene: TRBJ2-7
clone size: once
D gene: .
CDR3 protein: CASSLARWGRVEQYF
CDR3 DNA: TGTGCCAGCAGCTTAGCGCGTTGGGGCAGGGTCGAGCAGTACTTC